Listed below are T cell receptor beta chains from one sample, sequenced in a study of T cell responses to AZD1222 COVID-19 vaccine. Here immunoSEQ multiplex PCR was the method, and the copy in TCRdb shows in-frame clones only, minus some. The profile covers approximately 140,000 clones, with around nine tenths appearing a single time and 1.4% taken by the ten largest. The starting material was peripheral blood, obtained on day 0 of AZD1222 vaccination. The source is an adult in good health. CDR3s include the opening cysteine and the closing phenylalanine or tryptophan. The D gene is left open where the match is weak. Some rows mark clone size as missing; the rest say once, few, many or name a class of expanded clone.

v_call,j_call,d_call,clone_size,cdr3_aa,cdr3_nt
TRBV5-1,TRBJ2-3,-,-,CASSLGRGTDTQYF,TGCGCCAGCAGCTTGGGGCGTGGTACAGATACGCAGTATTTT
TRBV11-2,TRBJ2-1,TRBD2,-,CASSLRPSTSGTRDEQFF,TGTGCCAGCAGCCTACGCCCCTCTACTAGCGGGACCCGGGATGAGCAGTTCTTC
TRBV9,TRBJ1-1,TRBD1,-,CASSPRGTGLMNTEAFF,TGTGCCAGCAGCCCCAGGGGGACAGGGCTAATGAACACTGAAGCTTTCTTT
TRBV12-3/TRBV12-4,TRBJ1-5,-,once,CASSPGNQPQHF,TGTGCCAGCAGTCCGGGAAATCAGCCCCAGCATTTT
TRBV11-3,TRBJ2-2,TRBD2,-,CASSLGGTRAANTGELFF,TGTGCCAGCAGCCTCGGGGGGACTAGAGCCGCGAACACCGGGGAGCTGTTTTTT
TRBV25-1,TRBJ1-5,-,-,CASSDWATDQPQHF,TGTGCCAGCAGTGATTGGGCCACTGATCAGCCCCAGCATTTT
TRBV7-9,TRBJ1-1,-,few,CASSLVPGYTEAFF,TGTGCCAGCAGCTTAGTTCCGGGTTACACTGAAGCTTTCTTT
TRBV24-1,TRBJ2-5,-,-,CATSDLSGETQYF,TGTGCCACCAGTGATTTGAGTGGGGAGACCCAGTACTTC
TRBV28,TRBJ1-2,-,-,CASSLENRFLGGYTF,TGTGCCAGCAGTTTAGAAAACAGGTTCTTGGGCGGCTACACCTTC
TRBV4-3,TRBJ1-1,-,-,CASSQDLREAFF,TGCGCCAGCAGCCAAGATCTAAGAGAAGCTTTCTTT
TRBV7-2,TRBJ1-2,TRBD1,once,CASSSQGGGPVDYGYTF,TGTGCCAGCAGCTCCCAGGGAGGGGGCCCCGTGGACTATGGCTACACCTTC
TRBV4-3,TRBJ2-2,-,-,CASSQDPANTGELFF,TGCGCCAGCAGCCAAGATCCTGCGAACACCGGGGAGCTGTTTTTT
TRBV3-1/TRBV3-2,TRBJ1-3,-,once,CASSPSWAGGNTIYF,TGTGCCAGCAGCCCCTCTTGGGCAGGAGGAAACACCATATATTTT
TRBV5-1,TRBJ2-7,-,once,CASRDRTHSYEQYF,TGCGCCAGCAGGGATCGGACACATTCCTACGAGCAGTACTTC
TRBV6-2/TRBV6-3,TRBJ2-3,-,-,CASSWGTSSDTQYF,TGTGCCAGCAGTTGGGGTACTAGCTCAGATACGCAGTATTTT
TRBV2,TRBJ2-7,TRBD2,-,CASSEISGGEQYF,TGTGCCAGCAGTGAGATTAGCGGGGGAGAGCAGTACTTC
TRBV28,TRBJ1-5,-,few,CASSLEFNQPQHF,TGTGCCAGCAGTTTAGAATTCAATCAGCCCCAGCATTTT
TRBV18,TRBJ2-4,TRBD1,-,CASSPRDSVAKNIQYF,TGTGCCAGCTCACCTCGGGACAGCGTAGCCAAAAACATTCAGTACTTC
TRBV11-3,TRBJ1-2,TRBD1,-,CASSLTLGGQPRYTF,TGTGCCAGCAGCTTAACCCTTGGGGGACAGCCACGCTACACCTTC
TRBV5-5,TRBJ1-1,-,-,CASSFAAMNTEAFF,TGTGCCAGCAGCTTCGCAGCCATGAACACTGAAGCTTTCTTT
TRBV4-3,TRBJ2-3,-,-,CASSQDEETDTQYF,TGCGCCAGCAGCCAAGACGAAGAAACAGATACGCAGTATTTT
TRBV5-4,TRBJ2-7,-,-,CASSLWGAPGYEQYF,TGTGCCAGCAGCTTGTGGGGGGCCCCGGGGTACGAGCAGTACTTC
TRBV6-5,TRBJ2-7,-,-,CASRNTGEQYF,TGTGCCAGCAGGAACACAGGGGAGCAGTACTTC
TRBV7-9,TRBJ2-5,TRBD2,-,CASSPSRLAGVQETQYF,TGTGCCAGCAGCCCTTCAAGACTAGCGGGAGTACAAGAGACCCAGTACTTC
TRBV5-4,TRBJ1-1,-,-,CASSLGSLEKAFF,TGTGCCAGCAGCCTCGGGTCCCTGGAAAAAGCTTTCTTT
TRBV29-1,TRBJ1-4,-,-,CSVEDFEKLFF,TGCAGCGTTGAAGATTTTGAAAAACTGTTTTTT
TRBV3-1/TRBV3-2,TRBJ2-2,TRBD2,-,CASSQGTSGPSGELFF,TGTGCCAGCAGCCAAGGGACTAGCGGTCCCTCCGGGGAGCTGTTTTTT
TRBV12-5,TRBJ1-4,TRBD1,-,CASGATGVINEKLFF,TGTGCTAGTGGTGCGACAGGGGTTATTAATGAAAAACTGTTTTTT
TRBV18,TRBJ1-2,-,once,CASSPLATMGDGYTF,TGTGCCAGCTCACCACTGGCCACCATGGGAGATGGCTACACCTTC
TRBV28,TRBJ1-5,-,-,CASSPPNQPQHF,TGTGCCAGCAGTCCCCCAAATCAGCCCCAGCATTTT
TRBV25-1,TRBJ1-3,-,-,CASSLWGSSGNTIYF,TGTGCCAGCAGCCTTTGGGGGAGCTCTGGAAACACCATATATTTT
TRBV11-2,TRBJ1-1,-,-,CASSLGSGSTEAFF,TGTGCCAGCAGCTTAGGCTCAGGCTCCACTGAAGCTTTCTTT
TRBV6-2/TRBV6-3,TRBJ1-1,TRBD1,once,CASSRQGPRTEAFF,TGTGCCAGCAGTCGACAGGGCCCTAGAACTGAAGCTTTCTTT
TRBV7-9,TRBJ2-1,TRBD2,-,CASTWTSAQNEQFF,TGTGCCAGCACCTGGACTAGCGCCCAAAATGAGCAGTTCTTC
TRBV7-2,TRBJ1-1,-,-,CASSLSDGNTEAFF,TGTGCCAGCAGCTTATCTGACGGGAACACTGAAGCTTTCTTT
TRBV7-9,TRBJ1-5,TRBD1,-,CASSFPDRNQPQHF,TGTGCCAGCAGCTTCCCGGACAGGAATCAGCCCCAGCATTTT
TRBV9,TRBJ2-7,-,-,CASRIGGMFNYEQYF,TGTGCCAGCAGAATAGGCGGGATGTTTAACTACGAGCAGTACTTC
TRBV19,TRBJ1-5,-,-,CASSHRSSNQPQHF,TGTGCCAGTAGTCACAGGAGTAGCAATCAGCCCCAGCATTTT
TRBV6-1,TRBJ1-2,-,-,CASSDDIYYGYTF,TGTGCCAGCAGTGACGACATTTACTATGGCTACACCTTC
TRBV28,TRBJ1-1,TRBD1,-,CASRLPRQGNTEAFF,TGTGCCAGCAGACTACCTCGACAGGGAAACACTGAAGCTTTCTTT
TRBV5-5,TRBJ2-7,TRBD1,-,CASSLDRGWTYEQYF,TGTGCCAGCAGCTTGGACAGGGGATGGACCTACGAGCAGTACTTC
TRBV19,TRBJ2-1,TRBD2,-,CASSSLIAGRDEQFF,TGTGCCAGTAGTTCCCTTATAGCGGGAAGAGATGAGCAGTTCTTC
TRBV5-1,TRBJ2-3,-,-,CASSPGPSTDTQYF,TGCGCCAGCAGCCCGGGACCAAGCACAGATACGCAGTATTTT
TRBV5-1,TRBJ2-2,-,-,CASSGGTANTGELFF,TGCGCCAGCAGCGGGGGGACTGCGAACACCGGGGAGCTGTTTTTT
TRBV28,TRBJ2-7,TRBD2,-,CASSSSGRGEQYF,TGTGCCAGCAGTTCTAGCGGGAGAGGCGAGCAGTACTTC
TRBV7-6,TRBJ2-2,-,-,CASSLGFSITGELFF,TGTGCCAGCAGCTTAGGGTTCTCAATCACCGGGGAGCTGTTTTTT
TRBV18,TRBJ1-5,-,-,CASSPADTEGPQHF,TGTGCCAGCTCACCGGCGGACACGGAAGGGCCCCAGCATTTT
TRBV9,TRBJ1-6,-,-,CATSTGFGSPLHF,TGTGCCACCTCGACAGGATTTGGTTCACCCCTCCACTTT
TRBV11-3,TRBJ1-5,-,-,CASSLADQPQHF,TGTGCCAGCAGCTTAGCTGACCAGCCCCAGCATTTT
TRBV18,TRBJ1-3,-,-,CASSPPGGSSGNTIYF,TGTGCCAGCTCACCACCGGGCGGGAGCTCTGGAAACACCATATATTTT
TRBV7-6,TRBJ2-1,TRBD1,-,CASSFGQGERNEQFF,TGTGCCAGCAGCTTCGGACAGGGGGAACGCAATGAGCAGTTCTTC
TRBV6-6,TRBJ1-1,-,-,CASSYVVAFF,TGTGCCAGCAGTTACGTCGTAGCTTTCTTT
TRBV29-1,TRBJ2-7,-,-,CSVEDLGYEQYF,TGCAGCGTTGAAGATCTTGGATACGAGCAGTACTTC
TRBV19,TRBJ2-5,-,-,CASSTTGTDYAPQETQYF,TGTGCCAGTAGTACGACCGGGACTGACTATGCTCCACAAGAGACCCAGTACTTC